The 15 T cell receptor beta chains below come from one sample, sequenced in a study of identical twins (dated by TCRdb to the mid-2010s). Libraries were prepared through 5' RACE. The data were produced on an Illumina HiSeq 2000. The raw public data were reprocessed by TCRdb itself: fastp quality trimming at Q25, MiXCR clonotype calling, in-frame beta chains only. Each entry merges the rows of one CDR3 protein and shows their most common DNA and genes. The sample data list 1.5 million to 2 million distinct CDR3 sequences, and less than 40% of these were observed just once. Clones ranked in the top ten supply about 0.3% of the sample. Sequenced input: cord blood. All receptors come from a newborn girl in good health.

This clonotype appeared a few times. This chain links TRBV20-1 with TRBJ1-2; 8 nucleotides line up with TRBD1. Germline V gives CDR1 DFQATT, CDR2 SNEGSKA (reference sequence). CDR3 size: 18 residues. V trimming: 0 bases; J trimming: 2 bases; junction bases outside the gene matches: 14. CDR3 residues: CSARDLRGAGQANYGYTF. The CDR3, as DNA: TGCAGTGCTAGAGATCTCCGGGGGGCGGGACAGGCAAACTATGGCTACACCTTC.

The V call is TRBV7-2, the J call TRBJ2-7; D may be TRBD2 (5 bases). Germline CDR1 and CDR2: SGHTA and FQGNSA. The V end was cut by 8 bases, the J end by 2 bases, with 16 bases between. CDR3 size: 14 residues. CDR3 loop: CASQRESGPYEQYF. In DNA form, the CDR3 reads TGTGCCAGCCAACGTGAGAGCGGTCCCTACGAGCAGTACTTC. Together with reference TRBV7-2 and TRBJ2-7, the CDR3 gives the full variable domain: GAGVSQSPSNKVTEKGKDVELRCDPISGHTALYWYRQSLGQGLEFLIYFQGNSAPDKSGLPSDRFSAERTGGSVSTLTIQRTQQEDSAVYLCASQRESGPYEQYFGPGTRLTVT.

This clonotype was observed a handful of times. The V call is TRBV12-5, the J call TRBJ2-1; 8 bases match TRBD2. CDR1 and CDR2 from the germline V gene are LGHNT and FRNRAP. After removal of 7 bases from V and 4 bases from J, the junction contained 3 bases not matched to a gene. The CDR3 runs to 13 residues. In DNA, the CDR3 is TGTGCTAGTGAAGGCGGGGGGTACAATGAGCAGTTCTTC. Its translation is CASEGGGYNEQFF.

This clonotype was picked up a small number of times. The V call is TRBV5-1, the J call TRBJ2-3, with 10 nucleotides matching TRBD2. V was pared by 0 bases and J by 9 bases, with 7 bases of the junction left unmatched. The CDR3 covers 15 residues. The germline V gene has CDR1 SGHRS and CDR2 YFSETQ. The CDR3, as DNA: TGCGCCAGCAGCTTGGCACTAGCGGGGAAGGGCACGCAGTATTTT. Translation: CASSLALAGKGTQYF.

The chain joins TRBV18 to TRBJ1-4, with a weak D call TRBD1 (6 bases). Looked up from germline, CDR1 is KGHSH and CDR2 is LQKENI. Trimming pared 2 bases from V and 8 bases from J, leaving 15 bases between. CDR3 length: 15 amino acids. DNA of the CDR3: TGTGCCAGCTCACCAGTTACGAAGGGGGGAGAAAAACTGTTTTTT. It specifies CASSPVTKGGEKLFF.

The chain employs TRBV11-2 and TRBJ2-7, with 11 bases aligning to TRBD2. Losses at the gene ends were 3 bases for V and 7 bases for J; bases not matched to a gene: 11. This CDR3 spans 16 amino acids. From germline, CDR1 is SGHAT and CDR2 FQNNGV. The CDR3 nucleotides read TGTGCCAGCAGCTTTCCTAGCGGGGGGAGGGTCAATGAGCAGTACTTC. Translation gives CASSFPSGGRVNEQYF.

The V and J genes are TRBV28 and TRBJ2-6, with 10 bases aligning to TRBD1. Trimming took 6 bases from V and 1 from J; bases not matched to a gene: 9. The germline V gene has CDR1 MDHEN and CDR2 SYDVKM. This CDR3 has 18 amino acids. The CDR3 reads CASRKIGTGVSGANVLTF. CDR3 sequence (DNA): TGTGCCAGCAGGAAGATCGGGACAGGGGTTTCTGGGGCCAACGTCCTGACTTTC. The whole variable domain, filled in from reference TRBV28 and TRBJ2-6, reads DVKVTQSSRYLVKRTGEKVFLECVQDMDHENMFWYRQDPGLGLRLIYFSYDVKMKEKGDIPEGYSVSREKKERFSLILESASTNQTSMYLCASRKIGTGVSGANVLTFGAGSRLTVL.

This clonotype was recorded once. This chain links TRBV29-1 with TRBJ2-1; no reliable D call. V dropped 6 bases and J dropped 2 bases, with 11 bases sitting between them. Germline V gene sequence: CDR1 SQVTM, CDR2 ANQGSEA. There are 13 residues in the CDR3. As DNA, the CDR3 is TGCAGCGTAGGTGACGGAGCCTACAATGAGCAGTTCTTC. This sequence encodes CSVGDGAYNEQFF.

The chain has TRBV20-1 and TRBJ2-5, with 11 positions matching TRBD2. With the DNA end fitting TRBJ2-7 better, the J assignment may be wrong. The length of the CDR3 is 15 residues. The germline V gene encodes CDR1 DFQATT and CDR2 SNEGSKA (reference sequence). The DNA of the CDR3 is TGCAGTGCTAGTCGCGGGACTAGCGGCTCCTACGAGCAGTACTTC. Protein: CSASRGTSGSYEQYF.

The genes are TRBV12-3 or TRBV12-4 and TRBJ2-6; TRBD1 is a possible D gene (6 bases). V lost 3 bases to trimming and J lost 4 bases, with 16 bases between them. The CDR3 has 17 residues. CDR3 sequence: CASSFIQQGTGANVLTF. The CDR3 bases are TGTGCCAGCAGTTTCATTCAACAGGGTACGGGGGCCAACGTCCTGACTTTC.

As to this clonotype: Compared with germline, one end of the junction differs, possibly owing to a read error. V and J are TRBV4-1 and TRBJ2-3; possible D gene TRBD2, 6 bases. Germline V gene data show CDR1 as MGHRA and CDR2 as YSYEKL. This CDR3 contains 16 residues. The CDR3 DNA follows: TGCGCCGGCAGCCAAGATGAGGCGGGGAGCACAGATACGCAGTATTTT. Translating gives CAGSQDEAGSTDTQYF.

This chain connects TRBV20-1 to TRBJ2-1; weak D call: TRBD2 (5 bases). The CDR3 is 15 residues long. Germline-derived CDR1 and CDR2 are DFQATT and SNEGSKA (reference sequence). Between the trimmed V and J ends, which lost 5 bases and 6 bases, there was a span of 20 bases. The CDR3 region has the DNA TGCAGTGCTCCGTTCGCGGGCCGGAGAAGCAATGAGCAGTTCTTC. The encoded protein is CSAPFAGRRSNEQFF.

This clonotype has only a few counts. This sequence joins TRBV20-1 and TRBJ1-1, with a weak D call TRBD1 (6 bases). Germline values: CDR1 DFQATT, CDR2 SNEGSKA (reference sequence). The CDR3 contains 10 residues. The CDR3 nucleotides read TGCGGGGTAGGGGGCACTGAAGCTTTCTTT. Translated: CGVGGTEAFF.

The V and J genes are TRBV4-2 and TRBJ2-1; 9 bases are a match to TRBD2. TRBJ2-7 explains the end of the DNA better; the J call may be wrong. CDR3 length: 16 amino acids. The germline V gene has CDR1 LGHNA and CDR2 YNFKEQ. The CDR3, as DNA: TGTGCCAGCAGCCAGTCTAGCGGGGCCCCCTACAATGAGCAGTACTTC. Its translation is CASSQSSGAPYNEQYF.

This clonotype has just a few counts. The chain employs TRBV28 and TRBJ2-4; tentatively, D is TRBD1 or TRBD2 (6 bases each). V gave up 4 bases and J gave up 8 bases, with 21 bases separating them. The germline CDR1 and CDR2 sequences are MDHEN and SYDVKM. This CDR3 has 16 residues. The CDR3 nucleotides read TGTGCCAGCAGTTCCAAATCCCCTGGGGGGCCAGACATTCAGTACTTC. Its translation: CASSSKSPGGPDIQYF.